This T cell receptor (beta chain) was identified in a study of blood T cell repertoires in COVID-19. About the study: Samples came from the United States, Italy and Spain, spanning acute and convalescent COVID-19.

As handled by the study authors: Using reference gene primer amplification, nucleated cell counts were estimated. The repertoire was sequenced with immunoSEQ multiplex PCR; TCRdb's copy has only in-frame clones and lacks some. V, J and clone size are taken as reported in that table, and D and trimming were inferred from the DNA itself. The sample lists around 470,000 clones, 89% occurring once. The Seattle site enrolled patients during active infection and followed them longitudinally. Germline loops: CDR1 MNHNY, CDR2 SVGAGI (reference sequence). Trimming took 4 bases from V and 15 from J; bases not matched to a gene: 5. CDR3 size: 11 residues.

The specimen sequenced was peripheral blood. The genes are TRBV6-6 and TRBJ2-1; TRBD1 aligns across 8 bases. The source of this sequence is a man aged 18 to 35 with COVID-19, enrolled during active disease. CDR3 DNA sequence: TGTGCCAGCAGTTCAGGGGGCGCGCCGTTCTTC. Residues: CASSSGGAPFF.